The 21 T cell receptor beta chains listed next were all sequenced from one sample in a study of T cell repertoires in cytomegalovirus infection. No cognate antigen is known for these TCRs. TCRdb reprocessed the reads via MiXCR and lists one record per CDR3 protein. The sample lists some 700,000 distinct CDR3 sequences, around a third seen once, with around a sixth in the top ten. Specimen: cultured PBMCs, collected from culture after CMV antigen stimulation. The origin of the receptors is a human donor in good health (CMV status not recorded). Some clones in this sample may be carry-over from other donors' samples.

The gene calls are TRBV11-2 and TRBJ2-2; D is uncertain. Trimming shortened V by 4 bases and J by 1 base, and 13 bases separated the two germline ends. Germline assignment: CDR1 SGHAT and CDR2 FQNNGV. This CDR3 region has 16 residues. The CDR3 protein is CASSYPLVGNTGELFF. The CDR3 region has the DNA TGTGCCAGCAGCTACCCATTGGTTGGGAACACCGGGGAGCTGTTTTTT.

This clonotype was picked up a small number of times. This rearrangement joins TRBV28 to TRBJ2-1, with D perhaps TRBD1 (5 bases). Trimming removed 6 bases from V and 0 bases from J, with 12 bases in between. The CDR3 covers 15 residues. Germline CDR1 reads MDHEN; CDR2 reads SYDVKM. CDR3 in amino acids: CASSPPGSSYNEQFF. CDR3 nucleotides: TGTGCCAGCAGCCCCCCAGGGTCCTCCTACAATGAGCAGTTCTTC. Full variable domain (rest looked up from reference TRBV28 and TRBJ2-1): DVKVTQSSRYLVKRTGEKVFLECVQDMDHENMFWYRQDPGLGLRLIYFSYDVKMKEKGDIPEGYSVSREKKERFSLILESASTNQTSMYLCASSPPGSSYNEQFFGPGTRLTVL.

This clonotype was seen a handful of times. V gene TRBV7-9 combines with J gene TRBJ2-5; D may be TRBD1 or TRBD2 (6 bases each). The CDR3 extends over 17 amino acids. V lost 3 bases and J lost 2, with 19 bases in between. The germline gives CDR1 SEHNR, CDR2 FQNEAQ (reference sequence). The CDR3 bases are TGTGCCAGCAGCTTCCCCCCGGGGGCAGGGGATCAAGAGACCCAGTACTTC. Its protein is CASSFPPGAGDQETQYF.

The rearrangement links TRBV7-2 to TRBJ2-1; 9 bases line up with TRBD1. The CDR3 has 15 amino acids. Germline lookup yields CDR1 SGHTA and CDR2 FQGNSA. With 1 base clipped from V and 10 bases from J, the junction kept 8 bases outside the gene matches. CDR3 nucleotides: TGTGCCAGCAGCTTAGTGGGGACAGGGAGCAAGGAGCAGTTCTTC. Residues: CASSLVGTGSKEQFF.

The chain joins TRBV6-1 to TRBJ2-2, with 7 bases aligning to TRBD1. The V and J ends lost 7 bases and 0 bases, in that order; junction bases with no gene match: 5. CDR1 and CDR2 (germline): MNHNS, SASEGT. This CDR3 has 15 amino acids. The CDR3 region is CASKRGLPNTGELFF. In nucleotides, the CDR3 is TGTGCCAGCAAAAGGGGGCTACCGAACACCGGGGAGCTGTTTTTT.

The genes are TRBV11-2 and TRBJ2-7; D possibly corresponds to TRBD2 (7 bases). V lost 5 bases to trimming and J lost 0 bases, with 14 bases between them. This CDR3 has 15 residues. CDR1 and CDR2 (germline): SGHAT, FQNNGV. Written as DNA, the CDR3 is TGTGCCAGCAGCCCCCCCGGGGGGCACTCCTACGAGCAGTACTTC. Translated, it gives CASSPPGGHSYEQYF.

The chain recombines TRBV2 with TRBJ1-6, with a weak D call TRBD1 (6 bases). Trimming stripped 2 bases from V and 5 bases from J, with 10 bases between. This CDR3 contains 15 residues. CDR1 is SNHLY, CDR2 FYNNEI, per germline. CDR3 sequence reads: CASSEWDNHNSPLHF. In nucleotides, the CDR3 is TGTGCCAGCAGTGAATGGGACAACCATAATTCACCCCTCCACTTT.

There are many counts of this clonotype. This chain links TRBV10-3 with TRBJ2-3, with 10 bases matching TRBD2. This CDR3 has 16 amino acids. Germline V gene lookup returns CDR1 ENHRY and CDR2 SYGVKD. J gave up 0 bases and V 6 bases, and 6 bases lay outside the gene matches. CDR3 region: CAIRETSGASTDTQYF. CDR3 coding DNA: TGTGCCATCAGGGAAACTAGCGGGGCCAGCACAGATACGCAGTATTTT.

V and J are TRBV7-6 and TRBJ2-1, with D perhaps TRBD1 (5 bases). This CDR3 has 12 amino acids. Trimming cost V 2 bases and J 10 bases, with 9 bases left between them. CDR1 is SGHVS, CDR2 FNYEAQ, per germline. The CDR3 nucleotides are TGTGCCAGCAGCTTAACAGCAGGGGAGCAGTTCTTC. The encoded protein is CASSLTAGEQFF.

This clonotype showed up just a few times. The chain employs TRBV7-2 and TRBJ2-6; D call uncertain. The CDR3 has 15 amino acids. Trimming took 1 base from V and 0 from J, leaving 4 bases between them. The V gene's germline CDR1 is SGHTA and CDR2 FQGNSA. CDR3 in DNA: TGTGCCAGCAGCTTAGTAGCCTCTGGGGCCAACGTCCTGACTTTC. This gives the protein CASSLVASGANVLTF.

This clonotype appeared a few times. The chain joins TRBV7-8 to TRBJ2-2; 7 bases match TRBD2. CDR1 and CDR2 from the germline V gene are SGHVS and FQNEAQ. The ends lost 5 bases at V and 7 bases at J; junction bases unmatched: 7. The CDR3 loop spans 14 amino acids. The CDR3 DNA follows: TGTGCCAGCAGCCCCATGGGCGGGGGCGGGGAGCTGTTTTTT. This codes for CASSPMGGGGELFF. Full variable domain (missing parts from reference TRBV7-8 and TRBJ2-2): GAGVSQSPRYKVAKRGQDVALRCDPISGHVSLFWYQQALGQGPEFLTYFQNEAQLDKSGLPSDRFFAERPEGSVSTLKIQRTQQEDSAVYLCASSPMGGGGELFFGEGSRLTVL.

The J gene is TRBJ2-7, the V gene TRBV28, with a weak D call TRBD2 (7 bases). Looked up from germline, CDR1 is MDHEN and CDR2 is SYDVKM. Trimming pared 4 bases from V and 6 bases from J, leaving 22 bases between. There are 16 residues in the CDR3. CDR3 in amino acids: CASSSKDSGILGEQYF. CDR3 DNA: TGTGCCAGCAGTTCAAAGGACAGCGGGATTCTCGGCGAGCAGTACTTC.

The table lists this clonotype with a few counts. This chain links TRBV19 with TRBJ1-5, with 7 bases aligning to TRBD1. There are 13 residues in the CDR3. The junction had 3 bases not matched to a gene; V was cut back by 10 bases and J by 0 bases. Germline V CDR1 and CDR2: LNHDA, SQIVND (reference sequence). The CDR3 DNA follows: TGTGCCACCGGGACAGTTAGCAATCAGCCCCAGCATTTT. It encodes CATGTVSNQPQHF.

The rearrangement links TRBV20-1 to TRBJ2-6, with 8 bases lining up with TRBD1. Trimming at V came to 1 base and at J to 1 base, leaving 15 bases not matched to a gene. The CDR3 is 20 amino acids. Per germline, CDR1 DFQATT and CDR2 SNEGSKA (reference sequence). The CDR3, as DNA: TGCAGTGCTAGAGGGTTCCGCAGGGGGCGCAGTAGATCTGGGGCCAACGTCCTGACTTTC. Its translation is CSARGFRRGRSRSGANVLTF.

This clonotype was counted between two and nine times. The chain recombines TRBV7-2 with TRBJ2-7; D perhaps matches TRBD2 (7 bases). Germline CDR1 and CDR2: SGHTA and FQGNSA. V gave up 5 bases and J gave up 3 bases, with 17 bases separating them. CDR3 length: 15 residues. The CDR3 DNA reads TGTGCCAGCAGCCCCCGGGGGGCTTATAGCTACGAGCAGTACTTC. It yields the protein CASSPRGAYSYEQYF.

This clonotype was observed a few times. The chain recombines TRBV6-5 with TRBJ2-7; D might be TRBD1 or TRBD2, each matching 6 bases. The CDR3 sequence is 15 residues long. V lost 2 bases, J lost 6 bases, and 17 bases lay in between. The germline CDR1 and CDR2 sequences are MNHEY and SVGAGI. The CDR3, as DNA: TGTGCCAGCAGTTACCTCAAGGGGGGAAAGGGCGAGCAGTACTTC. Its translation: CASSYLKGGKGEQYF.

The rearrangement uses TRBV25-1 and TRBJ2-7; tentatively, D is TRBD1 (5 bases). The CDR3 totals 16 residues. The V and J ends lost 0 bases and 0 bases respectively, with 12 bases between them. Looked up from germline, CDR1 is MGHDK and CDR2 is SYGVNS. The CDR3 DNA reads TGTGCCAGCAGTGAATATGGTCAGGGAAGCTCCTACGAGCAGTACTTC. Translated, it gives CASSEYGQGSSYEQYF.

CDR3 nucleotide sequence: TGTGCCAGCAGGCCAGGGGGCAGGGCGAACGAGCAGTACTTC. Its protein product is CASRPGGRANEQYF. The chain recombines TRBV6-6 with TRBJ2-7; 8 nucleotides align to TRBD1. The CDR3 is made up of 14 amino acids. V lost 6 bases, J lost 5 bases, and 9 bases stayed unmatched. Germline V gene lookup returns CDR1 MNHNY and CDR2 SVGAGI (reference sequence).

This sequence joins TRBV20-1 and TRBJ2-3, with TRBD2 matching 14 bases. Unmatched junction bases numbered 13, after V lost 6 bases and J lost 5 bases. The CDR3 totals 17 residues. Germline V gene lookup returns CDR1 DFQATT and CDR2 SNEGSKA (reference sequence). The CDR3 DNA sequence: TGCAGTGCCTCAACCTCCGGGACTAGCGGGGGCGGAGATACGCAGTATTTT. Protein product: CSASTSGTSGGGDTQYF.

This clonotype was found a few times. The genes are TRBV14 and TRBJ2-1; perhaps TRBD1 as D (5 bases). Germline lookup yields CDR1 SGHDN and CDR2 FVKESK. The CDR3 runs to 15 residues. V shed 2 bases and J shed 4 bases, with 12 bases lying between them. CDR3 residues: CASSQTGRAYNEQFF. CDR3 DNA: TGTGCCAGCAGCCAAACCGGCAGGGCTTACAATGAGCAGTTCTTC.

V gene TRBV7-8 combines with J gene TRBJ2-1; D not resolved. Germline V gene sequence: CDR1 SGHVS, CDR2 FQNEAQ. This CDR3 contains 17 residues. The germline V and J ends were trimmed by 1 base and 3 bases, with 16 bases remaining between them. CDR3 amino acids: CASSLEFGSRDYNEQFF. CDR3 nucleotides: TGTGCCAGCAGCTTAGAATTCGGATCCCGCGACTACAATGAGCAGTTCTTC.